This note documents a single T cell receptor beta chain sequence. Original processing notes: Estimation of nucleated cell counts relied on the amplification of reference gene primers. Profiled with immunoSEQ multiplex PCR; TCRdb holds only in-frame clones, not every one. Clonal size and the V and J genes are those of that table, whereas D and trimming came from the DNA. Among over 100,000 clones, roughly 88% were seen once, and the ten largest hold under 13%. This specimen comes from a study of blood T cell repertoires in COVID-19. Study at large: Some COVID-19 samples were acute and others convalescent; all came from the United States, Italy and Spain. Nucleic acid was either cDNA or gDNA, and it came from T cells, B-cell-depleted T cells, or PBMCs.

Germline values: CDR1 ENHRY, CDR2 SYGVKD. The CDR3 is 18 amino acids. V shed 7 bases, J shed 0 bases, and the junction held 17 bases outside the gene matches. This TCR was sampled from a man aged 50 or older with acute or convalescent COVID-19. Material: peripheral blood. The chain uses TRBV10-3 and TRBJ1-2, with 7 bases fitting TRBD1. For the CDR3, the DNA is TGTGCCATCAAGAGCCGGACAGGCGGATCAACCTCTAACTATGGCTACACCTTC. Its translation is CAIKSRTGGSTSNYGYTF.